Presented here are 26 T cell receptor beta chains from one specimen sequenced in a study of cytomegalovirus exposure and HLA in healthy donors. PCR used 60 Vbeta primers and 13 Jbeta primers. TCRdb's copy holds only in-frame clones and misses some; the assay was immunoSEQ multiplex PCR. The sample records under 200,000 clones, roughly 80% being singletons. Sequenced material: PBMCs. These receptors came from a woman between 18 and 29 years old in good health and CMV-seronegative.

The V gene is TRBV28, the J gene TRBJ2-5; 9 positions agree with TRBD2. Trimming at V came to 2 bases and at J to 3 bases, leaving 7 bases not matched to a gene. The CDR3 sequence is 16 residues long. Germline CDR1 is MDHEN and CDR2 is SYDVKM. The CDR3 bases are TGTGCCAGCAGTTTACGTGGGGCTAGCGGGAAAGAGACCCAGTACTTC. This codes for CASSLRGASGKETQYF.

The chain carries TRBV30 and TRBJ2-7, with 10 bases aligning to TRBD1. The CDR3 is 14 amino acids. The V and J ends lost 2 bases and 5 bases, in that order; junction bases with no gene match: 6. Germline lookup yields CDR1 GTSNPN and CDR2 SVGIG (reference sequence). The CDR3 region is CAWSTTGTGDEQYF. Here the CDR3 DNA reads TGTGCCTGGAGTACCACCGGGACAGGGGACGAGCAGTACTTC.

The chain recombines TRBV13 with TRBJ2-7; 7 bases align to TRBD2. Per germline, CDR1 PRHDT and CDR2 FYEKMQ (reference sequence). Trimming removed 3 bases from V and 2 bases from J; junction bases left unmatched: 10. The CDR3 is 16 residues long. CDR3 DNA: TGTGCCAGCAGCTTTGGCACAGCGGGGCCAACCTACGAGCAGTACTTC. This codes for CASSFGTAGPTYEQYF.

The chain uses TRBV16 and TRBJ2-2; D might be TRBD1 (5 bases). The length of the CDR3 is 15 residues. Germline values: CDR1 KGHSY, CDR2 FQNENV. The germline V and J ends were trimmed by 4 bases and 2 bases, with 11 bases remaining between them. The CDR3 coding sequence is TGTGCCAGCAGCCTCCCAGACAGTAACACCGGGGAGCTGTTTTTT. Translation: CASSLPDSNTGELFF.

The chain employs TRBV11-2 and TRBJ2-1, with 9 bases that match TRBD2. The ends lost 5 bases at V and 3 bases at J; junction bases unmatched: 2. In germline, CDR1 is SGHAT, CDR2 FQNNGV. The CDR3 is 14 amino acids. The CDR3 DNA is TGTGCCAGCAGCCCGACTAGCGGCTACAATGAGCAGTTCTTC. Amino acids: CASSPTSGYNEQFF.

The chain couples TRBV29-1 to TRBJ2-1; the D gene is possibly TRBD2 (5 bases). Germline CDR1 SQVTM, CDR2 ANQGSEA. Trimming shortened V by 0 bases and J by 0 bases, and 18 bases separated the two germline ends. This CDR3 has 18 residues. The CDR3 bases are TGCAGCGTTGAAGATCTTTTGTGGACTCAGAGCTCCTACAATGAGCAGTTCTTC. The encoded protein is CSVEDLLWTQSSYNEQFF.

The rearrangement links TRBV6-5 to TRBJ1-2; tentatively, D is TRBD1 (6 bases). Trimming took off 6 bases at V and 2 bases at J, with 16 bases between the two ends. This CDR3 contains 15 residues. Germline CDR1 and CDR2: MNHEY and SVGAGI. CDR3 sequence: CASSSPGGQNYGYTF. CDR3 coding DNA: TGTGCCAGCAGCTCCCCGGGGGGGCAGAACTATGGCTACACCTTC.

CDR3 in amino acids: CSAWTGYGYTF. In DNA form, the CDR3 reads TGCAGTGCTTGGACAGGCTATGGCTACACCTTC. The chain joins TRBV20-1 to TRBJ1-2; 7 bases are a match to TRBD1. V was pared by 5 bases and J by 4 bases, with 1 base of the junction left unmatched. CDR1 DFQATT and CDR2 SNEGSKA come from the germline V gene (reference sequence). The CDR3 length is 11 residues.

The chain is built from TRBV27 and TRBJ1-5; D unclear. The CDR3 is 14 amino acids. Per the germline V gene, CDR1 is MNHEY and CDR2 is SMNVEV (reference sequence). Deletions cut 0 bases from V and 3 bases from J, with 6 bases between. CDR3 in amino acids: CASSLSGLNQPQHF. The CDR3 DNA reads TGTGCCAGCAGTTTATCAGGACTCAATCAGCCCCAGCATTTT.

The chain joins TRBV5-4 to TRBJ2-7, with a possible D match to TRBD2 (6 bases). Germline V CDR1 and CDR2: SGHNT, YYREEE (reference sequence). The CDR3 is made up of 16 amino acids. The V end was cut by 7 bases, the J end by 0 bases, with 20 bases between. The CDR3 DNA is TGTGCCAGCGCCCCTTTGCCGGGGGAAGACTCCTACGAGCAGTACTTC. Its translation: CASAPLPGEDSYEQYF.

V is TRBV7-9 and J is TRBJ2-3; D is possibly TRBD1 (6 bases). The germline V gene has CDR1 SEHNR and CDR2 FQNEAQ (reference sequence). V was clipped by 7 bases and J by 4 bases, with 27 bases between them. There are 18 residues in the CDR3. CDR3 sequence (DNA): TGTGCCAGCATCGGATTGCTGCCTAGACAGGACGAGGCAGATACGCAGTATTTT. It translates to CASIGLLPRQDEADTQYF. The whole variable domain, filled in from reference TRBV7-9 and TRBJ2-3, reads DTGVSQNPRHKITKRGQNVTFRCDPISEHNRLYWYRQTLGQGPEFLTYFQNEAQLEKSRLLSDRFSAERPKGSFSTLEIQRTEQGDSAMYLCASIGLLPRQDEADTQYFGPGTRLTVL.

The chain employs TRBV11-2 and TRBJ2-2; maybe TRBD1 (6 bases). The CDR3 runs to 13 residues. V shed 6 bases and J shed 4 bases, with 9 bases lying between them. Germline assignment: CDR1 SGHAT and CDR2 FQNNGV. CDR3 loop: CASSSGVTGELFF. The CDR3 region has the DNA TGTGCCAGCAGTTCAGGGGTCACCGGGGAGCTGTTTTTT.

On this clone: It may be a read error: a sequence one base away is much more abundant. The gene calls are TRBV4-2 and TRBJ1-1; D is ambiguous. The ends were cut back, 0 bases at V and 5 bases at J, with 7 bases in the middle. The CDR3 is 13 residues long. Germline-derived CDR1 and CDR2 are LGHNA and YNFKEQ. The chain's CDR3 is CASSQEGGTEAFF. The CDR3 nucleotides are TGTGCCAGCAGCCAAGAGGGAGGAACTGAAGCTTTCTTT.

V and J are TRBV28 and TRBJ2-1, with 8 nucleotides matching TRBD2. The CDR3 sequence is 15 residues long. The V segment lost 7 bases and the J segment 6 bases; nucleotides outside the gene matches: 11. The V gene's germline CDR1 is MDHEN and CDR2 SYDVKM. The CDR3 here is CASTFGGLAFNEQFF. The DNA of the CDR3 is TGTGCCAGCACCTTTGGAGGACTAGCTTTCAATGAGCAGTTCTTC.

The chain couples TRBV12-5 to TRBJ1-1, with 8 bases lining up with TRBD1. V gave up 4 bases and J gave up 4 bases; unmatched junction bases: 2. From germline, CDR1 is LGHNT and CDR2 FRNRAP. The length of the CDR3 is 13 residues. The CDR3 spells CASGSDRATEAFF. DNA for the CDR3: TGTGCTAGTGGTTCGGACAGGGCCACTGAAGCTTTCTTT.

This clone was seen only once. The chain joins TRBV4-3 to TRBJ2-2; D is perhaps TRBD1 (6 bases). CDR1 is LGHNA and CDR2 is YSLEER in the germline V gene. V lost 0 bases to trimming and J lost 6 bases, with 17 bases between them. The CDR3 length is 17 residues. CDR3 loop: CASSQERGTPSPGELFF. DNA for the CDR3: TGCGCCAGCAGCCAAGAAAGAGGGACACCATCACCCGGGGAGCTGTTTTTT.

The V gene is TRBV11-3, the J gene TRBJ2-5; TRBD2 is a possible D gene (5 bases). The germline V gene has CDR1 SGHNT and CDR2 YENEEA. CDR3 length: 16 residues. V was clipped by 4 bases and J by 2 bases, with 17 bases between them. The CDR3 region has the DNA TGTGCCAGCAGCTCCCGAGTAGCGCCTACTCAAGAGACCCAGTACTTC. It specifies CASSSRVAPTQETQYF.

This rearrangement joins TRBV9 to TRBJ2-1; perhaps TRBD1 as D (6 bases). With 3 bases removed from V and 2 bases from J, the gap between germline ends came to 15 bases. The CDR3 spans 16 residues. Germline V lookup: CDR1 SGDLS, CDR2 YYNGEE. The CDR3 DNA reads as TGTGCCAGCAGCGATGGAGACAGGCTTCCCTACAATGAGCAGTTCTTC. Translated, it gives CASSDGDRLPYNEQFF.

CDR3: CASSPVGQGNYGYTF. For the CDR3, the DNA is TGTGCCAGTAGTCCTGTCGGACAGGGGAACTATGGCTACACCTTC. The chain has TRBV19 and TRBJ1-2, with 9 bases matching TRBD1. CDR3 size: 15 residues. Per the germline V gene, CDR1 is LNHDA and CDR2 is SQIVND (reference sequence). Trimming at V came to 5 bases and at J to 2 bases, leaving 6 bases not matched to a gene.

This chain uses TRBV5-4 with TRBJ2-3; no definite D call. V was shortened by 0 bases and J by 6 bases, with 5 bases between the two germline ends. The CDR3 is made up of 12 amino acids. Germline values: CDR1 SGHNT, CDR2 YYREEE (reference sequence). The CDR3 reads CASSLVMDTQYF. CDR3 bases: TGTGCCAGCAGCTTGGTTATGGATACGCAGTATTTT.

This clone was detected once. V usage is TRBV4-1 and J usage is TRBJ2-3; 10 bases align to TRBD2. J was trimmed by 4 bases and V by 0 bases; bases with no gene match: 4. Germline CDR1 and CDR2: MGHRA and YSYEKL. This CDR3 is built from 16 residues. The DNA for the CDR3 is TGCGCCAGCAGCCAAGAGACTAGCGGGTGGGCAGATACGCAGTATTTT. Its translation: CASSQETSGWADTQYF.

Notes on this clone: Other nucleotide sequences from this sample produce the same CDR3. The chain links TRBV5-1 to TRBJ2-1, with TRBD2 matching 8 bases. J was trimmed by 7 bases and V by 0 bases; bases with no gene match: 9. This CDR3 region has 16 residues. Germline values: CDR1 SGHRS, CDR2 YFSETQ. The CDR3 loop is CASSLEVGRAGNEQFF. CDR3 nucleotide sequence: TGCGCCAGCAGCTTGGAGGTCGGGAGGGCGGGAAATGAGCAGTTCTTC.

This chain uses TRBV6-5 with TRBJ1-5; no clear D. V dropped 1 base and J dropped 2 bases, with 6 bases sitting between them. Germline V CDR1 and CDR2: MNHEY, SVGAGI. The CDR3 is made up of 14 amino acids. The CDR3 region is CASSYWQGNQPQHF. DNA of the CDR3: TGTGCCAGCAGTTACTGGCAGGGCAATCAGCCCCAGCATTTT.

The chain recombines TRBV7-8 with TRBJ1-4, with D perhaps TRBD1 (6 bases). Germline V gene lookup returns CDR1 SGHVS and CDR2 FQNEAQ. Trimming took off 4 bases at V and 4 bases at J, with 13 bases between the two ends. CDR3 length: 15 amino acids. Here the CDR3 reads CASSSGRGFNEKLFF. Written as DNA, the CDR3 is TGTGCCAGCAGCTCGGGGAGGGGGTTTAATGAAAAACTGTTTTTT.

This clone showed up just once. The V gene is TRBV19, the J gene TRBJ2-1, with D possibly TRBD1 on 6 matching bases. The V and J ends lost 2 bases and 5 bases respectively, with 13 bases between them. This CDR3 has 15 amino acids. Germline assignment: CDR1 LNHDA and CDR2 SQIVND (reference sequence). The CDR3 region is CASSINRALDNEQFF. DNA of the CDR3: TGTGCCAGTAGTATAAACAGGGCCCTTGACAATGAGCAGTTCTTC.

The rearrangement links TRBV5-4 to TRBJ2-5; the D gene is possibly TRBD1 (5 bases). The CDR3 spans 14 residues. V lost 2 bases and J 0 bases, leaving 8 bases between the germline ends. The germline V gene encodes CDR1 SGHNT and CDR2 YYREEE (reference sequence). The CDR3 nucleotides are TGTGCCAGCAGCTTACGGACAAACCAAGAGACCCAGTACTTC. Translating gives CASSLRTNQETQYF.